This T cell receptor beta chain emerged from a study of T cell clonality in common variable immunodeficiency. The CVID group had some 15 females and about 30 males, mean age approximately 40. Germline V gives CDR1 MNHEY, CDR2 SVGEGT. CDR3 length equals 14 residues. Sequencing input was equivalent genomic DNA from CVID and controls. Sequencing used immunoSEQ multiplex PCR; TCRdb keeps in-frame clones, though not all of them. This repertoire holds around 25,000 clones, and none appear only once. Study findings and constraints: Common variable immunodeficiency TCR beta sequences reportedly had fewer deletions and N-nucleotide insertions.

The sample holds many counts of this clone. Its antigen remains unknown. One end of the junction is discordant with germline, which a read error may explain. The read ends 3 residues before the CDR3 terminus; that terminus is restored from the germline J gene. Sequencing was done on a sample of peripheral blood mononuclear cells. The sequence came from a human donor with common variable immunodeficiency. V is TRBV6-2 or TRBV6-3 and J is TRBJ2-3; 10 nucleotides match TRBD2. CDR3 DNA (partial): TGTGCGAGCAGGGTAGCGGGAGGAACAGATACG. It codes for CASRVAGGTDT. The CDR3 as a whole reads CASRVAGGTDTQYF.